The 11 T cell receptor beta chains below all came from one sample that was sequenced in a study of blood T cell repertoires in COVID-19 (dated by TCRdb to 2018 to 2021). The library relied on the immunoSEQ multiplex PCR assay. In its TCRdb copy, this immuneACCESS table keeps in-frame sequences only and misses some clones. Where compared with another copy, unresolved V genes explain less than half of these, and the others have no known cause. A total of under 65,000 clones appear in this sample, 85% to 90% of them only once. The top ten constitute 1.2% to 1.5% of the sample. The material sequenced was peripheral blood. The receptors originated from a man aged 60-69 years with acute or convalescent COVID-19.

The chain uses TRBV15 and TRBJ1-1; 7 bases line up with TRBD1. Germline V gene data show CDR1 as LNHNV and CDR2 as YYDKDF (reference sequence). This CDR3 comprises 15 residues. Losses at the gene ends were 4 bases for V and 0 bases for J; bases not matched to a gene: 5. In DNA form, the CDR3 reads TGTGCCACCAGCATGGGACAGACCATGAACACTGAAGCTTTCTTT. It is translated as CATSMGQTMNTEAFF.

The gene calls are TRBV30 and TRBJ1-3, with D unclear. The CDR3 totals 14 residues. V gave up 1 base and J gave up 1 base, with 8 bases separating them. Germline CDR1 reads GTSNPN; CDR2 reads SVGIG (reference sequence). The CDR3 region has the DNA TGTGCCTGGAGTGCCCGTAGATCTGGAAACACCATATATTTT. It yields the protein CAWSARRSGNTIYF.

This chain uses TRBV30 with TRBJ1-2; possible D gene TRBD1, 5 bases. Germline assignment: CDR1 GTSNPN and CDR2 SVGIG (reference sequence). The CDR3 sequence is 15 residues long. Trimming removed 0 bases from V and 4 bases from J, with 15 bases in between. DNA of the CDR3: TGTGCCTGGAGTGTAATAGGGGCGCAGAGCTATGGCTACACCTTC. As protein: CAWSVIGAQSYGYTF.

This chain connects TRBV9 to TRBJ2-3; TRBD1 matches 7 bases. Germline CDR1 SGDLS, CDR2 YYNGEE. CDR3 length: 17 amino acids. After removal of 0 bases from V and 6 bases from J, the junction contained 13 bases not matched to a gene. CDR3 bases: TGTGCCAGCAGCGTAGATTTGGGACAGCTCCCCGGGGATACGCAGTATTTT. Its translation: CASSVDLGQLPGDTQYF.

The genes are TRBV5-4 and TRBJ2-1, with TRBD2 matching over 8 bases. Germline V gives CDR1 SGHNT, CDR2 YYREEE (reference sequence). The CDR3 runs to 15 residues. Trimming removed 4 bases from V and 2 bases from J; junction bases left unmatched: 5. CDR3 coding DNA: TGTGCCAGCAGCGTTAGCGGGACCCCCTACAATGAGCAGTTCTTC. The encoded protein is CASSVSGTPYNEQFF.

This chain joins TRBV24-1 and TRBJ2-3, with 13 bases aligning to TRBD2. CDR1 and CDR2 (germline): KGHDR, SFDVKD. The CDR3 totals 16 residues. V was clipped by 4 bases and J by 3 bases; unmatched bases: 3. The CDR3 here is CATSDPLAGGTDTQYF. The DNA for the CDR3 is TGTGCCACCAGTGACCCACTAGCGGGAGGGACAGATACGCAGTATTTT.

The chain combines TRBV6-2 or TRBV6-3 with TRBJ2-7; 11 bases agree with TRBD2. The V and J ends lost 5 bases and 7 bases, in that order; junction bases with no gene match: 13. This CDR3 is built from 16 residues. Germline V gene sequence: CDR1 MNHEY, CDR2 SVGEGT. The chain's CDR3 is CASSDAGLLAGDEQYF. The CDR3 DNA reads as TGTGCCAGCAGTGACGCGGGGTTACTAGCGGGAGATGAGCAGTACTTC.

The chain carries TRBV29-1 and TRBJ1-3, with 7 bases fitting TRBD2. The better agreement between TRBJ2-2 and the DNA end casts doubt on the J call. Germline V gives CDR1 SQVTM, CDR2 ANQGSEA. This CDR3 region has 12 residues. The CDR3 reads CSTLGEGRELFF. The CDR3 coding sequence is TGCAGCACCCTGGGGGAGGGCAGGGAGCTGTTTTTT.

CDR3 nucleotides: TGCGCCAGCAGCATAACCGGGACAGGGGGCTTAAATGAGCAGTTCTTC. It encodes CASSITGTGGLNEQFF. The chain is built from TRBV5-1 and TRBJ2-1; TRBD1 matches 12 bases. The CDR3 contains 16 residues. Germline V gives CDR1 SGHRS, CDR2 YFSETQ. J gave up 7 bases and V 4 bases, and 9 bases lay outside the gene matches.

CDR3 DNA sequence: TGTGCCAGCAGTTTATCGTTTTATTGGACAGGGGGCACCGGCAATCAGCCCCAGCATTTT. Translated: CASSLSFYWTGGTGNQPQHF. The gene calls are TRBV27 and TRBJ1-5; 11 bases match TRBD1. The germline gives CDR1 MNHEY, CDR2 SMNVEV (reference sequence). With 0 bases clipped from V and 2 bases from J, the junction kept 12 bases outside the gene matches. The CDR3 extends over 20 amino acids.

The J gene is TRBJ1-5, the V gene TRBV18, with a possible D match to TRBD1 (6 bases). The CDR3 has 14 amino acids. Germline V lookup: CDR1 KGHSH, CDR2 LQKENI. V was shortened by 3 bases and J by 4 bases, with 10 bases between the two germline ends. DNA for the CDR3: TGTGCCAGCTCACCTCGGGGGGCGAATCAGCCCCAGCATTTT. It codes for CASSPRGANQPQHF. Filled out from reference TRBV18 and TRBJ1-5, the complete variable domain reads NAGVMQNPRHLVRRRGQEARLRCSPMKGHSHVYWYRQLPEEGLKFMVYLQKENIIDESGMPKERFSAEFPKEGPSILRIQQVVRGDSAAYFCASSPRGANQPQHFGDGTRLSIL.